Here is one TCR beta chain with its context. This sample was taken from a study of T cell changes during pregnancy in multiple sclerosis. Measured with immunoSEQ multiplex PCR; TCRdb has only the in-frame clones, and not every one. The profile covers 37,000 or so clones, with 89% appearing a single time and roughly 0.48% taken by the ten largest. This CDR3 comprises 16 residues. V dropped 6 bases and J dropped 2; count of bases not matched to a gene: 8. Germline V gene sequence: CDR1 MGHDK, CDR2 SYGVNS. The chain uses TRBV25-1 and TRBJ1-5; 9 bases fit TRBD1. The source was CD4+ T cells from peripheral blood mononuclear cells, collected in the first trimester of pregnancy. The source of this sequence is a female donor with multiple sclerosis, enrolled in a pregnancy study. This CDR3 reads CASRGTGSGGNQPQHF. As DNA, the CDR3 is TGTGCCAGCAGGGGGACAGGGAGTGGGGGCAATCAGCCCCAGCATTTT.